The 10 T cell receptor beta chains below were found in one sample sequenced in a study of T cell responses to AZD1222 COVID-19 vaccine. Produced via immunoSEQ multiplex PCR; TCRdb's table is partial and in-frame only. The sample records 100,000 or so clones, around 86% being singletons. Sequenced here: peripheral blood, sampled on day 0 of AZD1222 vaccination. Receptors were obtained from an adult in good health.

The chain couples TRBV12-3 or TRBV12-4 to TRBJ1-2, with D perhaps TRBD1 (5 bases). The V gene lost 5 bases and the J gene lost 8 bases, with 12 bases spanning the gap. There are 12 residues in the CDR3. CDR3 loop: CASSRGEGGYTF. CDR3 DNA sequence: TGTGCCAGCAGTCGAGGGGAGGGGGGCTACACCTTC.

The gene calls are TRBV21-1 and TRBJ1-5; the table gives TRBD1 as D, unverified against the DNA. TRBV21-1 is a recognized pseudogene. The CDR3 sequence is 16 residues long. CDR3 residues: CASSKKVGRLMQPQHF. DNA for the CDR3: TGTGCCAGCAGCAAAAAGGTGGGGCGCCTCATGCAGCCCCAGCATTTT.

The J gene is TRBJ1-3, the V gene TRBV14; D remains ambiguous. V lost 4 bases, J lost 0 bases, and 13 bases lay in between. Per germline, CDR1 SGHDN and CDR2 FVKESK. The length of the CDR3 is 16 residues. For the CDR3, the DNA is TGTGCCAGCAGCCCGAGGCAGACCACCTCTGGAAACACCATATATTTT. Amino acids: CASSPRQTTSGNTIYF.

The CDR3 protein is CASSQDRDRHYEQFF. As DNA, the CDR3 is TGCGCCAGCAGCCAAGATCGGGATCGTCACTATGAGCAGTTCTTC. The chain recombines TRBV4-1 with TRBJ2-1; D may be TRBD2 (5 bases). The germline gives CDR1 MGHRA, CDR2 YSYEKL. The CDR3 contains 15 residues. V shed 0 bases and J shed 8 bases, with 14 bases lying between them.

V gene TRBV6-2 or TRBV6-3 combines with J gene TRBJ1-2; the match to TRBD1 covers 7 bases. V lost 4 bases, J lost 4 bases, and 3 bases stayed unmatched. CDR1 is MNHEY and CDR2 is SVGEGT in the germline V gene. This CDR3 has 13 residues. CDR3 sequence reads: CASSSQGIYGYTF. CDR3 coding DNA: TGTGCCAGCAGTTCACAGGGGATCTATGGCTACACCTTC.

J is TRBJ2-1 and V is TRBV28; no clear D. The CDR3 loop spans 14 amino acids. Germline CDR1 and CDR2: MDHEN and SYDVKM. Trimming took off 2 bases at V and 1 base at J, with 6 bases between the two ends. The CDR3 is CASSLQASYNEQFF. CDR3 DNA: TGTGCCAGCAGTTTACAGGCTTCCTACAATGAGCAGTTCTTC.

The CDR3 nucleotides read TGTGCCATCAGTGAGTCGACTCAGGGCGGCGGCTACAATGAGCAGTTCTTC. Translating it yields CAISESTQGGGYNEQFF. V gene TRBV10-3 combines with J gene TRBJ2-1; possibly TRBD1 for D (5 bases). Germline V gene lookup returns CDR1 ENHRY and CDR2 SYGVKD. V was clipped by 0 bases and J by 3 bases, with 15 bases between them. CDR3 length equals 17 residues.

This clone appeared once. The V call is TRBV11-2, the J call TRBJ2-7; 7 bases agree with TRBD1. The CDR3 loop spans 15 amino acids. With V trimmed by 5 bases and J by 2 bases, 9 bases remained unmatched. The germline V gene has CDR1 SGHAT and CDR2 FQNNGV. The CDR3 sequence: CASSLPTGNPYEQYF. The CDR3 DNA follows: TGTGCCAGCAGCCTACCGACAGGGAACCCCTACGAGCAGTACTTC.

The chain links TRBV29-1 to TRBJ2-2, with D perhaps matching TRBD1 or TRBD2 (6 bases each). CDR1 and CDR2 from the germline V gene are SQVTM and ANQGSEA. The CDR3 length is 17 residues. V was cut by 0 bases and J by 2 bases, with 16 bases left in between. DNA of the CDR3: TGCAGCGTTGAAGATCTCGGGGGCAAGGCTAACACCGGGGAGCTGTTTTTT. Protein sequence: CSVEDLGGKANTGELFF.

In DNA, the CDR3 is TGTGCCAGCAGTTTGGGTACTGAAGCTTTCTTT. It is translated as CASSLGTEAFF. The chain has TRBV12-3 or TRBV12-4 and TRBJ1-1; D unclear. Trimming pared 3 bases from V and 5 bases from J, leaving 4 bases between. This CDR3 region has 11 residues.